This entry is about one T cell receptor beta chain. Its antigen is unidentified. These data originate in a study of graft-versus-host responses after intestinal transplantation. Study overall: As for transplant type, recipients had multivisceral, liver-intestinal, or isolated intestinal grafts. Every recipient underwent anti-thymocyte globulin induction, then tacrolimus and steroids for 2 to 3 years.

CDR3 length: 14 residues. CDR1 SGHRS and CDR2 YFSETQ come from the germline V gene. Trimming cost V 0 bases and J 1 base, with 6 bases left between them. Study outcomes and limitations: With peak circulating GvH clone levels came an association with early post-transplant HvG declines. Allografts of patients with graft-donor T cell macrochimerism showed high graft-versus-host to host-versus-graft clone ratios.

Lymphocytes (intraepithelial and lamina propria) were released by processing the graft tissue. Assay used: immunoSEQ multiplex PCR; TCRdb lists only in-frame clones, some missing. Among about 10,000 clones listed, roughly 80% were seen once. The clonotype comes from a human patient who received an intestinal transplant, so some T cells may come from the graft donor. This chain joins TRBV5-1 and TRBJ2-3; D not certain. The input for sequencing was ileum tissue, taken 23 days after intestinal transplant. CDR3 residues: CASSLAWGTDTQYF. CDR3 in DNA: TGCGCCAGCAGCTTGGCCTGGGGCACAGATACGCAGTATTTT. Full variable domain (remainder filled in from reference TRBV5-1 and TRBJ2-3): KAGVTQTPRYLIKTRGQQVTLSCSPISGHRSVSWYQQTPGQGLQFLFEYFSETQRNKGNFPGRFSGRQFSNSRSEMNVSTLELGDSALYLCASSLAWGTDTQYFGPGTRLTVL.